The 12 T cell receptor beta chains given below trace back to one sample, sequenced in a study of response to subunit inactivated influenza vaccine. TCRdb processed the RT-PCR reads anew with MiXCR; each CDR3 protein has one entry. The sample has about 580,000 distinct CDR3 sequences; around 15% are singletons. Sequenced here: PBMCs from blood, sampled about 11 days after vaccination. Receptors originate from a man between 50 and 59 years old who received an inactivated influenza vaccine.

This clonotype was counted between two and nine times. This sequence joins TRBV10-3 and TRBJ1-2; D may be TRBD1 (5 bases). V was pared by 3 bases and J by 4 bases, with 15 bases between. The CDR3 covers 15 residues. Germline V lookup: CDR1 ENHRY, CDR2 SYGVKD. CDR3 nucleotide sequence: TGTGCCATCAGTGACCCCAGGGAGGGTGGCTATGGCTACACCTTC. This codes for CAISDPREGGYGYTF.

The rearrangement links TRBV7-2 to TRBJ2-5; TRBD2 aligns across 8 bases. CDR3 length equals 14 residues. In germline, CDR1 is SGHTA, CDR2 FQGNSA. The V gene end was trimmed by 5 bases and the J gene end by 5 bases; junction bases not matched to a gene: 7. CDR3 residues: CASSTSGRTETQYF. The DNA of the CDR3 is TGTGCCAGCAGCACTAGCGGTCGGACGGAGACCCAGTACTTC. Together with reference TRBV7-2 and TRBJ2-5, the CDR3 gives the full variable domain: GAGVSQSPSNKVTEKGKDVELRCDPISGHTALYWYRQSLGQGLEFLIYFQGNSAPDKSGLPSDRFSAERTGGSVSTLTIQRTQQEDSAVYLCASSTSGRTETQYFGPGTRLLVL.

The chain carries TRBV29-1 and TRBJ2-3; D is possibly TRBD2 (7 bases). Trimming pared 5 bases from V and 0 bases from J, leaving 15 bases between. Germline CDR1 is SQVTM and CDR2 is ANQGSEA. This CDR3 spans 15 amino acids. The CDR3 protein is CSVRRGGTSTDTQYF. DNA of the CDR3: TGCAGCGTTCGAAGGGGGGGAACTAGCACAGATACGCAGTATTTT.

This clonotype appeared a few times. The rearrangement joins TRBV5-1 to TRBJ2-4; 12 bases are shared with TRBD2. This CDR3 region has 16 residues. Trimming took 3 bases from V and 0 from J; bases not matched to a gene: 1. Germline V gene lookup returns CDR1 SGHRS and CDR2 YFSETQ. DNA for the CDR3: TGCGCCAGCAGCTCGACTAGCGGGGGAGCCAAAAACATTCAGTACTTC. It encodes CASSSTSGGAKNIQYF.

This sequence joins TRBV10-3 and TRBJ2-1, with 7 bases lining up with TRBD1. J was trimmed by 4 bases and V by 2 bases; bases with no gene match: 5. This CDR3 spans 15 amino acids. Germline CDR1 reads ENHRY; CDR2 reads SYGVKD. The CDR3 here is CAISEDGTDYNEQFF. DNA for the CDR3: TGTGCCATCAGTGAGGACGGGACAGATTACAATGAGCAGTTCTTC.

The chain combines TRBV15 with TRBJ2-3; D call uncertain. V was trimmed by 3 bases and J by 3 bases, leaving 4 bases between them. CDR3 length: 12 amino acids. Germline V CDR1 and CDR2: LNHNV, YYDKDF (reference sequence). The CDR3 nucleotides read TGTGCCACCAGCAGCCGTACAGATACGCAGTATTTT. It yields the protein CATSSRTDTQYF.

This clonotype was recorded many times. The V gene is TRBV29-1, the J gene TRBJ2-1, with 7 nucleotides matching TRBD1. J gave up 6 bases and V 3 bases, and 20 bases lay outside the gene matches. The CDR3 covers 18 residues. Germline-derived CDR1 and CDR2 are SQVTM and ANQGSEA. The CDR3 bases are TGCAGCGTTGAGGGGAAGGTGGGACAGATGACCTGGGGCAATGAGCAGTTCTTC. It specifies CSVEGKVGQMTWGNEQFF.

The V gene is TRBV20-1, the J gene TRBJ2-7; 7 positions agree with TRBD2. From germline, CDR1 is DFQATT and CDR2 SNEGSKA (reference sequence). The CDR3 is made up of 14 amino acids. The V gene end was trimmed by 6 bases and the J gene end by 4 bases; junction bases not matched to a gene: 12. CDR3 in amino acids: CSASSWDGGYEQYF. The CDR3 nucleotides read TGCAGTGCCTCGTCCTGGGACGGGGGGTACGAGCAGTACTTC.

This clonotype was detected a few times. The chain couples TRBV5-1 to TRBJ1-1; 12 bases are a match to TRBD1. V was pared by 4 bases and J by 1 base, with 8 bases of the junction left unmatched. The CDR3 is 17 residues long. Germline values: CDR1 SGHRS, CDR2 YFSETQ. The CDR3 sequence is CASSRSWDRGPNTEAFF. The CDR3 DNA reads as TGCGCCAGCAGCCGATCCTGGGACAGGGGGCCGAACACTGAAGCTTTCTTT.

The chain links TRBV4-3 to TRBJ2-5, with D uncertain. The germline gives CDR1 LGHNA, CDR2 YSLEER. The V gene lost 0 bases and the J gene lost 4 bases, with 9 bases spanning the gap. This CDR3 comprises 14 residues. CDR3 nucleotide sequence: TGCGCCAGCAGCCAAGATTTAAGCGTAGAGACCCAGTACTTC. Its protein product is CASSQDLSVETQYF.

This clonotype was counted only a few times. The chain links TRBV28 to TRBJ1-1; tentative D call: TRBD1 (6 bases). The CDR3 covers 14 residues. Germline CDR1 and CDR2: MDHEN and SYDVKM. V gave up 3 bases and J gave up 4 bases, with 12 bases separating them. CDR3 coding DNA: TGTGCCAGCAGTTTTGGCGGCAGGGGCACTGAAGCTTTCTTT. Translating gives CASSFGGRGTEAFF.

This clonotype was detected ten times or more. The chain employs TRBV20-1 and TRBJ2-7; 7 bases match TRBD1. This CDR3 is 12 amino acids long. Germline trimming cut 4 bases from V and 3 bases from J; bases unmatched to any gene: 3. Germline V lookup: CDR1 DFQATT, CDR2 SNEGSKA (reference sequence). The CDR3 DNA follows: TGCAGTGCTAACGCAGGGGGCTACGAGCAGTACTTC. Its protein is CSANAGGYEQYF.